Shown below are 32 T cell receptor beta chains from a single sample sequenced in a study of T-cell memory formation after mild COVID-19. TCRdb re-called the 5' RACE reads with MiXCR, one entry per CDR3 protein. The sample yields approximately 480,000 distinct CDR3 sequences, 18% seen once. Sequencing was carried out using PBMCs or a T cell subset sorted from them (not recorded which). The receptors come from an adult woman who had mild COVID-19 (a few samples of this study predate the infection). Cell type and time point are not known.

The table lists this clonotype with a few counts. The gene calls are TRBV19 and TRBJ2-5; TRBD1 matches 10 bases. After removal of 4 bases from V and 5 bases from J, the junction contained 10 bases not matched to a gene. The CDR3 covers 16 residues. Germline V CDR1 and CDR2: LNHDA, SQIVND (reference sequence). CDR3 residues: CASSSPRDRGRETQYF. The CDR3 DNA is TGTGCCAGTAGTAGCCCGAGGGACAGGGGTCGGGAGACCCAGTACTTC.

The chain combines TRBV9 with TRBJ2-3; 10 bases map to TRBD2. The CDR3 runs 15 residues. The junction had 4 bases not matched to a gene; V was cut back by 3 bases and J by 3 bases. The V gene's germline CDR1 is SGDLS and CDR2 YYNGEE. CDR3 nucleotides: TGTGCCAGCAGCGCTAGCGGGAGTTTGACAGATACGCAGTATTTT. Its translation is CASSASGSLTDTQYF.

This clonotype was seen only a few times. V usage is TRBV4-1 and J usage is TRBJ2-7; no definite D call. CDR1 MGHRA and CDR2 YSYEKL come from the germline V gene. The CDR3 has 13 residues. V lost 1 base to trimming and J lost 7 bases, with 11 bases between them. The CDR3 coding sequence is TGCGCCAGCAGCCAAGCTCCCCAGTGGGAGCAGTACTTC. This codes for CASSQAPQWEQYF.

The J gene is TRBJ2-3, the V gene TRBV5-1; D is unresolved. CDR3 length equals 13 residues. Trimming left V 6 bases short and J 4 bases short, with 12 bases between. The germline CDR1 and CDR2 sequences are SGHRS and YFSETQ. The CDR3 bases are TGCGCCAGCAACCGCGAGGCGGCAGATACGCAGTATTTT. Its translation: CASNREAADTQYF.

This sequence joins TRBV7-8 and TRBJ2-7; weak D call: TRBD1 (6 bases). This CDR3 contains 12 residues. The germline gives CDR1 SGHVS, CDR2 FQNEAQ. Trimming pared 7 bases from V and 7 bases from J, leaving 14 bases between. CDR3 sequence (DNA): TGTGCCAGCATTGCGACAGGCGTGGAGCAGTACTTC. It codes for CASIATGVEQYF.

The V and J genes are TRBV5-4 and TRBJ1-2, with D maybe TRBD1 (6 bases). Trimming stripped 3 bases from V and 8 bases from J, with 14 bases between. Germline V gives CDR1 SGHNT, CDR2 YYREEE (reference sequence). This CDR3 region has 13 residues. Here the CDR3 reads CASSSEGGGGYTF. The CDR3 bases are TGTGCCAGCAGCTCGGAAGGGGGAGGAGGCTACACCTTC.

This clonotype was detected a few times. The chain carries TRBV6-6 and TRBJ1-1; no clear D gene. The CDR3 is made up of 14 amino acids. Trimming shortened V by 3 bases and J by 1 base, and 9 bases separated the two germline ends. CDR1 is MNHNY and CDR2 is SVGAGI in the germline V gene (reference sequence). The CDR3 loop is CASSYREGNTEAFF. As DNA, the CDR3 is TGTGCCAGCAGTTATAGGGAGGGGAACACTGAAGCTTTCTTT.

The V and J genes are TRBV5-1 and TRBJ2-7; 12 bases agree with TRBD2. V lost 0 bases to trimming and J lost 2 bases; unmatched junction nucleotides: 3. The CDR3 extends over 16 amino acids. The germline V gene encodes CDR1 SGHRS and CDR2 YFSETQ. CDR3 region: CASSLGLAGGPYEQYF. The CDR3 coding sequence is TGCGCCAGCAGCTTGGGGCTAGCGGGAGGGCCCTACGAGCAGTACTTC.

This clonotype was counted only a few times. CDR3 DNA: TGTGCCAGCAGCCGGGACAGCATCAATCAGCCCCAGCATTTT. Protein: CASSRDSINQPQHF. The V and J genes are TRBV12-3 or TRBV12-4 and TRBJ1-5; 7 positions agree with TRBD1. Trimming cost V 6 bases and J 3 bases; bases outside gene matches: 5. This CDR3 has 14 amino acids.

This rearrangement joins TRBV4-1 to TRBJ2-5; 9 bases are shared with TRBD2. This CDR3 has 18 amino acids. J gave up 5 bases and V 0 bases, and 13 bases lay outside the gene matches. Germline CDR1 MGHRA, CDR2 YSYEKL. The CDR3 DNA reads TGCGCCAGCAGCCAAGATTTTAGCGCGGGGGGGCGTGGGGAGACCCAGTACTTC. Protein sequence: CASSQDFSAGGRGETQYF.

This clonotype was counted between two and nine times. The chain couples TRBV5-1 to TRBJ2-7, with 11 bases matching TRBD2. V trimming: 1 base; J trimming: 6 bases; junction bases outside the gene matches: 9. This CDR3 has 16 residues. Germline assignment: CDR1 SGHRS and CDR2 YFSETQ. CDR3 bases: TGCGCCAGCAGCTTGTCTGCGACTAGCGGGGAGTCCGAGCAGTACTTC. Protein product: CASSLSATSGESEQYF.

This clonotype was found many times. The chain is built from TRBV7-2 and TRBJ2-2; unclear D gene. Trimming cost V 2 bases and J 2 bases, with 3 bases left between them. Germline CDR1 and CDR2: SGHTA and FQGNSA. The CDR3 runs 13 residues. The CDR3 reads CASSLYNTGELFF. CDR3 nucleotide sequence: TGTGCCAGCAGCTTATATAACACCGGGGAGCTGTTTTTT. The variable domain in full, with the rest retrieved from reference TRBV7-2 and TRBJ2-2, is GAGVSQSPSNKVTEKGKDVELRCDPISGHTALYWYRQSLGQGLEFLIYFQGNSAPDKSGLPSDRFSAERTGGSVSTLTIQRTQQEDSAVYLCASSLYNTGELFFGEGSRLTVL.

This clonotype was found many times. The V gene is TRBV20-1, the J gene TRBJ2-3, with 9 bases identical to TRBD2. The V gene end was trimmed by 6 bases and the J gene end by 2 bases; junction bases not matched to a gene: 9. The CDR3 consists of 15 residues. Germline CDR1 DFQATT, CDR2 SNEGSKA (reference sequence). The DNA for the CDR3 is TGCAGTGCCCCCCGACTAGCGGTTTTCACAGATACGCAGTATTTT. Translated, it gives CSAPRLAVFTDTQYF.

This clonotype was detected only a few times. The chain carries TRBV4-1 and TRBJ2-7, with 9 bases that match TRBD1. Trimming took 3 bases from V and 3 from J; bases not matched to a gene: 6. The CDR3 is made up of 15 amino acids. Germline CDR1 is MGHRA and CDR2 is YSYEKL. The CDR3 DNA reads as TGCGCCAGCAGCCACGCGGGACAGGGACTCTACGAGCAGTACTTC. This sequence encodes CASSHAGQGLYEQYF.

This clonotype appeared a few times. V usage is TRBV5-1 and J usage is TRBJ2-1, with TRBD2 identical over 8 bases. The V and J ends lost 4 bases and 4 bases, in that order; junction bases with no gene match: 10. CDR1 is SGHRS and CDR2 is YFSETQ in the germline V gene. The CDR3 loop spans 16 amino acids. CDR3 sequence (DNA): TGCGCCAGCAGCCCAACCTCTAGCGGGCCTTACAATGAGCAGTTCTTC. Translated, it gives CASSPTSSGPYNEQFF.

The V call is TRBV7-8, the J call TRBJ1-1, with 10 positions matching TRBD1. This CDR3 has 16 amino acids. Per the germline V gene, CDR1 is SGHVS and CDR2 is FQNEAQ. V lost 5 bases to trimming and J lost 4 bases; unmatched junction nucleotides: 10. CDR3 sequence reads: CASSAKDRGLSTEAFF. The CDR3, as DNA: TGTGCCAGCAGCGCCAAAGACAGGGGGCTGAGCACTGAAGCTTTCTTT.

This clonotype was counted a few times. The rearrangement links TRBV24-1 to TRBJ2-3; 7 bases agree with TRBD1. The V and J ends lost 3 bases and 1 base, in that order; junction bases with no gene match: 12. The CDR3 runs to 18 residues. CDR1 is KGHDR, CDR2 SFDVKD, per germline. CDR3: CATSDTHARTGRTDTQYF. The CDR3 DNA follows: TGTGCCACCAGTGATACGCACGCGAGGACAGGTCGCACAGATACGCAGTATTTT.

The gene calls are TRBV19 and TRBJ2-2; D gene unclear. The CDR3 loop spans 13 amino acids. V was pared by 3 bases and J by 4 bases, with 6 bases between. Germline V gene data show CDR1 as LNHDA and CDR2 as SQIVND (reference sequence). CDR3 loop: CASSIVFTGELFF. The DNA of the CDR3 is TGTGCCAGTAGTATCGTGTTCACCGGGGAGCTGTTTTTT.

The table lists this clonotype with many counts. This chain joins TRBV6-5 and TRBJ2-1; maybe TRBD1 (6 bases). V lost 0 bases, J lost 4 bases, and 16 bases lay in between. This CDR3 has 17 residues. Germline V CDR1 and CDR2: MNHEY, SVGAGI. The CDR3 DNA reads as TGTGCCAGCAGTTACTCGTTGGGGGCTCGGATTTACAATGAGCAGTTCTTC. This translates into CASSYSLGARIYNEQFF.

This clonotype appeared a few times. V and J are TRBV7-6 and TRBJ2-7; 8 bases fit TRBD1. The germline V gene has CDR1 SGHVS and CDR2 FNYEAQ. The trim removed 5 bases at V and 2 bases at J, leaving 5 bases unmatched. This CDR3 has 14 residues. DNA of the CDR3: TGTGCCAGCAGCCTCACACAGGGGGCCTACGAGCAGTACTTC. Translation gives CASSLTQGAYEQYF. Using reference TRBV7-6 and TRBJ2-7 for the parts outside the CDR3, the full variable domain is GAGVSQSPRYKVTKRGQDVALRCDPISGHVSLYWYRQALGQGPEFLTYFNYEAQQDKSGLPNDRFSAERPEGSISTLTIQRTEQRDSAMYRCASSLTQGAYEQYFGPGTRLTVT.

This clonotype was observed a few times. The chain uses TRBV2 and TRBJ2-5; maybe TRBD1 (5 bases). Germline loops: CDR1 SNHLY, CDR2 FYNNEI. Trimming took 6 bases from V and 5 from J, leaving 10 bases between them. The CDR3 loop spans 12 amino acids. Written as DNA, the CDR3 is TGTGCCAGCAGCCCAGGGATTGAGACCCAGTACTTC. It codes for CASSPGIETQYF.

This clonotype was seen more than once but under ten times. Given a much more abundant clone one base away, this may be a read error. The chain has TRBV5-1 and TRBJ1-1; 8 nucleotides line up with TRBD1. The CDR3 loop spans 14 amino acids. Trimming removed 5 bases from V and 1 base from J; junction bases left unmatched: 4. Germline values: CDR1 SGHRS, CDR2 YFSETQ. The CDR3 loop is CASRPGTGNTEAFF. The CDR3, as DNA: TGCGCCAGCAGACCCGGGACAGGGAACACTGAAGCTTTCTTT.

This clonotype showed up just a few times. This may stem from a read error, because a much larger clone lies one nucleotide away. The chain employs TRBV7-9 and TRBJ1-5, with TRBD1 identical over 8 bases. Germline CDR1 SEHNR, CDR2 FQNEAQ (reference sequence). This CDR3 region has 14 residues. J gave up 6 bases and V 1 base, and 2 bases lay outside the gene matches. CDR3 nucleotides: TGTGCCAGCAGCTTAGGGACAGGGCTTCAGCCCCAGCATTTT. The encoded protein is CASSLGTGLQPQHF.

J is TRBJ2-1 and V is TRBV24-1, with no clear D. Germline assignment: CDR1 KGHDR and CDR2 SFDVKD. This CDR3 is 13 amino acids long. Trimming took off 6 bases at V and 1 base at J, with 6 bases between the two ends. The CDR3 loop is CATSLRSYNEQFF. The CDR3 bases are TGTGCCACCAGTCTTAGATCCTACAATGAGCAGTTCTTC.

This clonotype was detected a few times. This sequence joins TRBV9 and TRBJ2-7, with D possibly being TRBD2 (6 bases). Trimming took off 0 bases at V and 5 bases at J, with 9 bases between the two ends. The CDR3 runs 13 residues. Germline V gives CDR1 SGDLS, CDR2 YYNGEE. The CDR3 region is CASSVDGGHEQYF. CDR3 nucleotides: TGTGCCAGCAGCGTAGACGGGGGACACGAGCAGTACTTC. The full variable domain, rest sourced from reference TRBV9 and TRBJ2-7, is DSGVTQTPKHLITATGQRVTLRCSPRSGDLSVYWYQQSLDQGLQFLIQYYNGEERAKGNILERFSAQQFPDLHSELNLSSLELGDSALYFCASSVDGGHEQYFGPGTRLTVT.

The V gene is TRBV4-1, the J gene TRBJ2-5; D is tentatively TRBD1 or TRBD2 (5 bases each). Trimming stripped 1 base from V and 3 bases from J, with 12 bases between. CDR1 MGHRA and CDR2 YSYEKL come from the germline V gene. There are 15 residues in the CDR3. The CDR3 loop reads CASSQGGAGKETQYF. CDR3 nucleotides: TGCGCCAGCAGCCAAGGGGGAGCAGGGAAAGAGACCCAGTACTTC.

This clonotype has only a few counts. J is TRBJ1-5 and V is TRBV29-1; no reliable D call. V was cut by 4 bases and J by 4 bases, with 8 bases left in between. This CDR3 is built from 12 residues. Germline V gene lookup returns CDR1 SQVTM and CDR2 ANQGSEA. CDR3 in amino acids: CSVGGGNQPQHF. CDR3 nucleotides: TGCAGCGTTGGTGGCGGTAATCAGCCCCAGCATTTT.

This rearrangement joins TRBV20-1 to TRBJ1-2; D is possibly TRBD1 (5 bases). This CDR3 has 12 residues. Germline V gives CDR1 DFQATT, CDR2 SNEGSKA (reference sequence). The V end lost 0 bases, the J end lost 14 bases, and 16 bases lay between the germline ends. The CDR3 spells CSARDETAGGTF. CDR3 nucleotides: TGCAGTGCTAGAGATGAGACAGCCGGGGGGACCTTC.

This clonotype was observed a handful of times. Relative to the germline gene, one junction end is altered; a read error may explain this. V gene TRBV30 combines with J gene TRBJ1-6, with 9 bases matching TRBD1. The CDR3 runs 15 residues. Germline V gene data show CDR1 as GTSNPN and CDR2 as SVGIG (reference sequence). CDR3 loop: CAWSVQGAYNSPLHF. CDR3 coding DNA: TGTGCCTGGAGTGTACAGGGGGCTTATAATTCACCCCTCCATTTT.

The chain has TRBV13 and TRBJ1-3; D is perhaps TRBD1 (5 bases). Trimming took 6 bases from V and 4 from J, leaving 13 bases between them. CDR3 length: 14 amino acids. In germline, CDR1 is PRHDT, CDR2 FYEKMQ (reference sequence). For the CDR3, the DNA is TGTGCCAGCAGAGTAGGGGAAACGGGAAACACCATATATTTT. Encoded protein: CASRVGETGNTIYF.

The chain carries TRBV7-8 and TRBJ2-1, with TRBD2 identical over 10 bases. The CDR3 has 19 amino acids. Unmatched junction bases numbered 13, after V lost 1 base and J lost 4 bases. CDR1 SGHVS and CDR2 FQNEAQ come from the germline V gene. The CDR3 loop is CASSLVGAASGGSYNEQFF. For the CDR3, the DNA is TGTGCCAGCAGCTTAGTAGGGGCGGCTAGCGGGGGCTCGTACAATGAGCAGTTCTTC.

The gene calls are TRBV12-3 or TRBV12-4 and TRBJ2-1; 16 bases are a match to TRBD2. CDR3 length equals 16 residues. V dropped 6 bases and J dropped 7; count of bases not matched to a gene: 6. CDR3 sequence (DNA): TGTGCCAGCAGGGGACTAGCGGGAGGGCTTCGTAATGAGCAGTTCTTC. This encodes CASRGLAGGLRNEQFF.